In its sample, the clone carrying this TCR beta chain was seen many times. The antigen is unknown. Investigators sought sequencing depths of between 1 in 200,000 and 1 in 1 million T cells. Only in-frame clones appear in the TCRdb table, and some are missing; sequencing was by immunoSEQ multiplex PCR. Among more than 12,000 clones listed, over 50% were seen once. The germline V gene encodes CDR1 SQVTM and CDR2 ANQGSEA. V lost 4 bases, J lost 5 bases, and 5 bases stayed unmatched. The CDR3 loop spans 13 amino acids. This specimen comes from a study of cytotoxic CD8 clonotypes in ibrutinib-treated CLL. In the study overall: Across the patients, roughly 10 were relapsed/refractory, around 16 treatment-naive and about 17 IGHV unmutated. Productive templates averaged approximately 260,000 per sample, and productive rearrangements 90,000 to 100,000.

Whole-study findings and limits: Measured clonality at baseline was greater than in age-matched healthy donors and tracked with circulating CD8+ T-cell counts.

The specimen comprised PBMCs, sampled at a roughly 24-month disease-progression time point, from a patient treated with ibrutinib. The V and J genes are TRBV29-1 and TRBJ2-7, with 10 bases lining up with TRBD1. This receptor was obtained from a human donor with chronic lymphocytic leukemia. The CDR3 loop reads CSVGHGTGDEQYF. For the CDR3, the DNA is TGCAGCGTTGGCCACGGGACAGGGGACGAGCAGTACTTC.